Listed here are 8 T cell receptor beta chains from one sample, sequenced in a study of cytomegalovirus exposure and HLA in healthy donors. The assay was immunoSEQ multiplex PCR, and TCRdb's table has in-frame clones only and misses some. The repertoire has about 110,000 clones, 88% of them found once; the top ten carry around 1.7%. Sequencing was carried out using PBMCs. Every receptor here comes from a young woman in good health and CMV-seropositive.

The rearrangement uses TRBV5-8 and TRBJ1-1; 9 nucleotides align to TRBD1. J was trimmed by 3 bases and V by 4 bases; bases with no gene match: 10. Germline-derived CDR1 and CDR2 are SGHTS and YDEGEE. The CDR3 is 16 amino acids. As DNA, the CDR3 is TGTGCCAGCAGCCTAGGCACAGGGGGCCTCGACACTGAAGCTTTCTTT. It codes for CASSLGTGGLDTEAFF. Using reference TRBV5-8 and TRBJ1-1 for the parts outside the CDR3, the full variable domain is EAGVTQSPTHLIKTRGQQATLRCSPISGHTSVYWYQQALGLGLQFLLWYDEGEERNRGNFPPRFSGRQFPNYSSELNVNALELEDSALYLCASSLGTGGLDTEAFFGQGTRLTVV.

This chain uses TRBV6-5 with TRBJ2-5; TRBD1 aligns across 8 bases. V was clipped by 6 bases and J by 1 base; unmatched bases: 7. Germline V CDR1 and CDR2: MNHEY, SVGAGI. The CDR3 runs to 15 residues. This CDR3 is CASRLGQGGQETQYF. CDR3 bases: TGTGCCAGCAGGCTAGGACAGGGAGGCCAAGAGACCCAGTACTTC.

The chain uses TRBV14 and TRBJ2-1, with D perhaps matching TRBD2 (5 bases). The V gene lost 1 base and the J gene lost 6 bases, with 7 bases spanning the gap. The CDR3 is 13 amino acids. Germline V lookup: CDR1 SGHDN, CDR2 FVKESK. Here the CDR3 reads CASSQGSANEQFF. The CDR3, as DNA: TGTGCCAGCAGCCAAGGTAGCGCCAATGAGCAGTTCTTC.

The CDR3 is CASKDYPEGNSPLHF. The DNA for the CDR3 is TGTGCCAGCAAAGATTATCCGGAGGGTAATTCACCCCTCCACTTT. This chain uses TRBV5-8 with TRBJ1-6, with D unclear. This CDR3 has 15 amino acids. V dropped 6 bases and J dropped 6 bases, with 16 bases sitting between them. Germline V CDR1 and CDR2: SGHTS, YDEGEE.

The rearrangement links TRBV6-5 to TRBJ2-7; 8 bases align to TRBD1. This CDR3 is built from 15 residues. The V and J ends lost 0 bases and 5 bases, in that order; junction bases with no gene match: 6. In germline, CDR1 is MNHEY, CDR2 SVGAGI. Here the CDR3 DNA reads TGTGCCAGCAGTTACTCGGCAGGGGGCTTCGACGAGCAGTACTTC. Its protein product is CASSYSAGGFDEQYF.

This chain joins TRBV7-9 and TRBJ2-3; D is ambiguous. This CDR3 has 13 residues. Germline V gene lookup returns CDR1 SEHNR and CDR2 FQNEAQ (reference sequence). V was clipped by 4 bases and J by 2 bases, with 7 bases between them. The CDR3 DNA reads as TGTGCCAGCAGCTCTCAGTACACAGATACGCAGTATTTT. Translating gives CASSSQYTDTQYF.

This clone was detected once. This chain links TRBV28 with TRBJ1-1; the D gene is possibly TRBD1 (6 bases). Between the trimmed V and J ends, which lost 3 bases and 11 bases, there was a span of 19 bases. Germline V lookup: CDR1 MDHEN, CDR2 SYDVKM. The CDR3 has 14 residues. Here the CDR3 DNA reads TGTGCCAGCAGTTTTGAGGGGGTGGGGGGGTCGGCTTTCTTT. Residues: CASSFEGVGGSAFF.

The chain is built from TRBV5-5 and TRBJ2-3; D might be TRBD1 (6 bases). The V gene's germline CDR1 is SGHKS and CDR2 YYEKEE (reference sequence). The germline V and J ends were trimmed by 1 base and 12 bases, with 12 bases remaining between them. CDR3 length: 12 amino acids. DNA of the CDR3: TGTGCCAGCAGCTTGTTTTCAGGGGAACAGTATTTT. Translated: CASSLFSGEQYF.